This TCR beta chain was found in a study of blood T cell repertoires in COVID-19. The overall study: Samples taken during acute and convalescent COVID-19 were collected in the United States, Italy and Spain. In each case, the material was cDNA or gDNA derived from T cells, B-cell-depleted T cells, or PBMCs.

Only in-frame clones appear in the TCRdb table, and some are missing; sequencing was by immunoSEQ multiplex PCR. The sample lists about half a million clones, 70% to 90% occurring once. CDR1 is ENHRY, CDR2 SYGVKD, per germline. The CDR3 extends over 17 amino acids. Germline trimming cut 0 bases from V and 4 bases from J; bases unmatched to any gene: 6. This clonotype was sampled from a human donor in a cohort sampled during active COVID-19. The specimen was peripheral blood. This chain joins TRBV10-3 and TRBJ2-2, with TRBD1 identical over 9 bases. The CDR3 DNA reads as TGTGCCATCAGTGAGTCGACAGGGGGTGAAGGCACCGGGGAGCTGTTTTTT. Translation: CAISESTGGEGTGELFF.